This T cell receptor beta chain was captured by sequencing in a study of T cell responses to AZD1222 COVID-19 vaccine. The table lists this clone with a count of one. Its antigen is not known. Notes on the study in general: Seropositive at baseline were only a handful of AZD1222 recipients. With dominance at 160-218 and 743-854, vaccine-associated CD4 TCRs spanned spike. White British donors predominated, females outnumbered males, and clonal diversity was possibly underestimated.

Profiling relied on immunoSEQ multiplex PCR, and the TCRdb table lists in-frame clones only, not all of them. The sample carries 140,000 to 150,000 clones, roughly 92% recorded once. The source is an adult in good health. This specimen was peripheral blood, taken on day 0 of AZD1222 vaccination.

CDR3 loop: CASSDISGQPQHF. CDR3 nucleotide sequence: TGTGCCAGCAGTGACATATCGGGTCAGCCCCAGCATTTT. The V gene is TRBV25-1, the J gene TRBJ1-5; no definite D call. The CDR3 length is 13 residues. V was clipped by 3 bases and J by 6 bases, with 9 bases between them. Germline CDR1 is MGHDK and CDR2 is SYGVNS.